A selection of T cell receptor beta chains follows, all from one sample in a study of shared clonotypes between healthy human individuals. Using immunoSEQ multiplex PCR, the repertoire was profiled, and TCRdb retains in-frame clones only, with some absent. The sample lists hundreds of thousands of clones; more than 70% were seen once. Material for sequencing was PBMCs. The receptors come from a woman between 35 and 50 years old in good health. Some clones in this sample may be carry-over from other donors' samples. The CDR3 runs from the conserved cysteine through the conserved F or W. Each record gives: CDR3 length, J gene, V gene, clone size, D gene, CDR3 protein, CDR3 DNA. D genes are given only for firm matches. Clone size is not always given. Where it is, it says once, few, many or a class for expanded clones.

CDR3 length: 15; J gene: TRBJ2-1; V gene: TRBV7-6; clone size: .; D gene: .; CDR3 protein: CASSSLPTSYNEQFF; CDR3 DNA: TGTGCCAGCAGCTCGCTCCCGACTTCCTACAATGAGCAGTTCTTC
CDR3 length: 14; J gene: TRBJ1-2; V gene: TRBV2; clone size: few; D gene: TRBD1; CDR3 protein: CASSTNNRGYGYTF; CDR3 DNA: TGTGCCAGCAGTACTAACAACAGGGGCTATGGCTACACCTTC
CDR3 length: 14; J gene: TRBJ1-1; V gene: TRBV5-8; clone size: .; D gene: .; CDR3 protein: CASSPKTWRLGAFF; CDR3 DNA: TGTGCCAGCAGCCCGAAAACCTGGAGGCTGGGAGCTTTCTTT
CDR3 length: 15; J gene: TRBJ2-1; V gene: TRBV6-4; clone size: many; D gene: TRBD2; CDR3 protein: CASSDLAGAGNEQFF; CDR3 DNA: TGTGCCAGCAGTGACCTAGCGGGAGCGGGCAATGAGCAGTTCTTC
CDR3 length: 17; J gene: TRBJ2-1; V gene: TRBV7-6; clone size: .; D gene: TRBD2; CDR3 protein: CASSLGVSSGKRDEQFF; CDR3 DNA: TGTGCCAGCAGCTTAGGGGTGTCGAGCGGGAAACGGGATGAGCAGTTCTTC
CDR3 length: 15; J gene: TRBJ1-1; V gene: TRBV7-8; clone size: .; D gene: .; CDR3 protein: CASSPRQGRISEAFF; CDR3 DNA: TGTGCCAGCAGCCCCCGTCAGGGTCGGATCTCTGAAGCTTTCTTT
CDR3 length: 13; J gene: TRBJ2-7; V gene: TRBV11-2; clone size: .; D gene: TRBD1; CDR3 protein: CASSTGTGNEQYF; CDR3 DNA: TGTGCCAGCAGCACTGGGACAGGCAACGAGCAGTACTTC
CDR3 length: 16; J gene: TRBJ2-1; V gene: TRBV29-1; clone size: few; D gene: .; CDR3 protein: CSVAGKDASSYNEQFF; CDR3 DNA: TGCAGCGTTGCGGGAAAGGACGCAAGTTCGTACAATGAGCAGTTCTTC
CDR3 length: 14; J gene: TRBJ2-7; V gene: TRBV28; clone size: .; D gene: .; CDR3 protein: CASSLSGGVYEQYF; CDR3 DNA: TGTGCCAGCAGTTTATCCGGGGGCGTCTACGAGCAGTACTTC
CDR3 length: 15; J gene: TRBJ1-4; V gene: TRBV15; clone size: .; D gene: .; CDR3 protein: CATSPRRGINEKLFF; CDR3 DNA: TGTGCCACCAGCCCTAGAAGGGGGATTAATGAAAAACTGTTTTTT
CDR3 length: 18; J gene: TRBJ2-7; V gene: TRBV19; clone size: .; D gene: .; CDR3 protein: CASIPPERGDKHSYEQYF; CDR3 DNA: TGTGCCAGTATCCCACCGGAAAGGGGGGATAAACACTCCTACGAGCAGTACTTC
CDR3 length: 13; J gene: TRBJ1-5; V gene: TRBV28; clone size: .; D gene: TRBD1; CDR3 protein: CASRMDRVQPQHF; CDR3 DNA: TGTGCCAGCAGGATGGACAGGGTTCAGCCCCAGCATTTT
CDR3 length: 16; J gene: TRBJ1-5; V gene: TRBV7-6; clone size: .; D gene: TRBD1; CDR3 protein: CASSLGSDRGNQPQHF; CDR3 DNA: TGTGCCAGCAGCTTAGGTTCGGACAGGGGCAATCAGCCCCAGCATTTT
CDR3 length: 15; J gene: TRBJ1-1; V gene: TRBV18; clone size: .; D gene: .; CDR3 protein: CASSPPNSLNTEAFF; CDR3 DNA: TGTGCCAGCTCACCACCGAACAGTCTGAACACTGAAGCTTTCTTT
CDR3 length: 13; J gene: TRBJ2-7; V gene: TRBV6-1; clone size: many; D gene: .; CDR3 protein: CASRSLGDYEQYF; CDR3 DNA: TGTGCCAGCAGAAGCCTTGGAGACTACGAGCAGTACTTC
CDR3 length: 15; J gene: TRBJ1-5; V gene: TRBV5-8; clone size: .; D gene: .; CDR3 protein: CASSFSFDINQPQHF; CDR3 DNA: TGTGCCAGCAGCTTTTCCTTTGATATCAATCAGCCCCAGCATTTT
CDR3 length: 15; J gene: TRBJ2-7; V gene: TRBV15; clone size: .; D gene: TRBD2; CDR3 protein: CATSSRGLAGYEQYF; CDR3 DNA: TGTGCCACCAGCAGTCGGGGACTAGCGGGTTACGAGCAGTACTTC
CDR3 length: 16; J gene: TRBJ2-7; V gene: TRBV19; clone size: medium-sized; D gene: TRBD1; CDR3 protein: CASSVTGTGGSYEQYF; CDR3 DNA: TGTGCCAGTAGTGTCACCGGGACAGGGGGTTCCTACGAGCAGTACTTC
CDR3 length: 18; J gene: TRBJ2-3; V gene: TRBV13; clone size: .; D gene: .; CDR3 protein: CASSPVWTLRTSTDTQYF; CDR3 DNA: TGTGCCAGCAGCCCCGTTTGGACTCTACGGACTAGCACAGATACGCAGTATTTT
CDR3 length: 12; J gene: TRBJ2-3; V gene: TRBV10-3; clone size: .; D gene: .; CDR3 protein: CAIGMVGDTQYF; CDR3 DNA: TGTGCCATCGGGATGGTGGGAGATACGCAGTATTTT
CDR3 length: 14; J gene: TRBJ2-5; V gene: TRBV5-1; clone size: .; D gene: .; CDR3 protein: CASRRDLRGETQYF; CDR3 DNA: TGCGCCAGCAGGAGGGACCTAAGGGGAGAGACCCAGTACTTC
CDR3 length: 15; J gene: TRBJ2-7; V gene: TRBV7-3; clone size: .; D gene: .; CDR3 protein: CASSLIPGNSYEQYF; CDR3 DNA: TGTGCCAGCAGCTTAATACCGGGGAACTCCTACGAGCAGTACTTC
CDR3 length: 15; J gene: TRBJ2-2; V gene: TRBV6-6; clone size: once; D gene: .; CDR3 protein: CASSLYGADTGELFF; CDR3 DNA: TGTGCCAGCAGCTTATATGGGGCGGACACCGGGGAGCTGTTTTTT
CDR3 length: 17; J gene: TRBJ2-7; V gene: TRBV28; clone size: .; D gene: .; CDR3 protein: CASSSSGGGQKTYEQYF; CDR3 DNA: TGTGCCAGCAGTTCCTCAGGAGGTGGACAGAAAACCTACGAGCAGTACTTC
CDR3 length: 18; J gene: TRBJ2-2; V gene: TRBV7-9; clone size: .; D gene: TRBD2; CDR3 protein: CASSGTGLAGVGTGELFF; CDR3 DNA: TGTGCCAGCAGCGGAACGGGACTAGCGGGAGTTGGCACCGGGGAGCTGTTTTTT
CDR3 length: 15; J gene: TRBJ1-1; V gene: TRBV9; clone size: .; D gene: .; CDR3 protein: CASSGGGTGNTEAFF; CDR3 DNA: TGTGCCAGCAGCGGTGGGGGGACGGGGAACACTGAAGCTTTCTTT
CDR3 length: 15; J gene: TRBJ1-1; V gene: TRBV7-9; clone size: once; D gene: .; CDR3 protein: CASSKMTGKNTEAFF; CDR3 DNA: TGTGCCAGCAGCAAAATGACCGGGAAGAACACTGAAGCTTTCTTT
CDR3 length: 14; J gene: TRBJ2-5; V gene: TRBV7-7; clone size: .; D gene: TRBD1; CDR3 protein: CASSRPGQGETQYF; CDR3 DNA: TGTGCCAGCAGCAGACCGGGACAGGGGGAGACCCAGTACTTC
CDR3 length: 17; J gene: TRBJ2-4; V gene: TRBV4-1; clone size: .; D gene: TRBD2; CDR3 protein: CASSQPTSGSAGHIQYF; CDR3 DNA: TGCGCCAGCAGCCAGCCGACTAGCGGGAGTGCGGGGCACATTCAGTACTTC
CDR3 length: 13; J gene: TRBJ2-7; V gene: TRBV28; clone size: few; D gene: TRBD1; CDR3 protein: CASRDSRIYEQYF; CDR3 DNA: TGTGCCAGCCGGGACAGCCGCATCTACGAGCAGTACTTC
CDR3 length: 14; J gene: TRBJ2-7; V gene: TRBV4-1; clone size: .; D gene: .; CDR3 protein: CASSQVRGPYEQYF; CDR3 DNA: TGCGCCAGCAGCCAAGTGCGGGGTCCGTACGAGCAGTACTTC
CDR3 length: 15; J gene: TRBJ2-3; V gene: TRBV18; clone size: .; D gene: .; CDR3 protein: CASSPTGPATDTQYF; CDR3 DNA: TGTGCCAGCTCACCAACCGGGCCAGCAACAGATACGCAGTATTTT
CDR3 length: 12; J gene: TRBJ2-5; V gene: TRBV6-1; clone size: .; D gene: .; CDR3 protein: CASSEGTETQYF; CDR3 DNA: TGTGCCAGCAGTGAAGGTACGGAGACCCAGTACTTC